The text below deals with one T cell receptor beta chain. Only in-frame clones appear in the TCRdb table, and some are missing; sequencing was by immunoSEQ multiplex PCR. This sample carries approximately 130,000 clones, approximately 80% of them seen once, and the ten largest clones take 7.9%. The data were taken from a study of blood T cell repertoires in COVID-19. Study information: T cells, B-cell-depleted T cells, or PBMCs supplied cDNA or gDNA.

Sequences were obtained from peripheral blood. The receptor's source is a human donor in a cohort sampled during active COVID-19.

CDR3 residues: CASSQDTGKGGAFF. The CDR3 DNA reads as TGCGCCAGCAGCCAAGATACAGGGAAAGGAGGAGCTTTCTTT. This chain joins TRBV4-1 and TRBJ1-1, with TRBD1 as a possible D gene (6 bases). Trimming stripped 0 bases from V and 10 bases from J, with 15 bases between. This CDR3 is built from 14 residues. The V gene's germline CDR1 is MGHRA and CDR2 YSYEKL.